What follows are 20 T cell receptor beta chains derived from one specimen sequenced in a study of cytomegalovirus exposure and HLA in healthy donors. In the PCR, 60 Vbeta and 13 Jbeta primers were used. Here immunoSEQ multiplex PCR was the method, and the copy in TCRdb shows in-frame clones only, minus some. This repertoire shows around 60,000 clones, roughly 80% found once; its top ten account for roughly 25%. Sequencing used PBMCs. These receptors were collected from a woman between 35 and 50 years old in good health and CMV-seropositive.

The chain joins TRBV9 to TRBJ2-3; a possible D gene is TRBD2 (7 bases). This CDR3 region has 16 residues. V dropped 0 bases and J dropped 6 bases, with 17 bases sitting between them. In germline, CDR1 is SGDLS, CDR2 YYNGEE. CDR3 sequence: CASSVGGRGGLDTQYF. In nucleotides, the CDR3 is TGTGCCAGCAGCGTAGGGGGAAGGGGGGGCCTGGATACGCAGTATTTT.

The chain's CDR3 is CASSEWTISYNEQFF. The CDR3 DNA reads TGTGCCAGCAGCGAATGGACTATCTCCTACAATGAGCAGTTCTTC. This sequence joins TRBV11-3 and TRBJ2-1; D possibly corresponds to TRBD2 (6 bases). Germline CDR1 is SGHNT and CDR2 is YENEEA. V was cut by 5 bases and J by 0 bases, with 11 bases left in between. CDR3 length: 15 amino acids.

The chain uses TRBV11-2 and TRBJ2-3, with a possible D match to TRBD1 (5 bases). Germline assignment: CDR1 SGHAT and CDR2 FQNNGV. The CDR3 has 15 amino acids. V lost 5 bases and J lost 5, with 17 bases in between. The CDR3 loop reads CASSPRTPRGDTQYF. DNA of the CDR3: TGTGCCAGCAGCCCCCGGACACCACGAGGAGATACGCAGTATTTT.

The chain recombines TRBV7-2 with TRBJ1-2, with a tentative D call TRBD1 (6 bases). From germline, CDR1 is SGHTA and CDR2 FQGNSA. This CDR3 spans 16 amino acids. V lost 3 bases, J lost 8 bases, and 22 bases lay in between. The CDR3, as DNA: TGTGCCAGCAGCTTGGGGCAGCAGGGGACGGCTCAAGGCTACACCTTC. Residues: CASSLGQQGTAQGYTF.

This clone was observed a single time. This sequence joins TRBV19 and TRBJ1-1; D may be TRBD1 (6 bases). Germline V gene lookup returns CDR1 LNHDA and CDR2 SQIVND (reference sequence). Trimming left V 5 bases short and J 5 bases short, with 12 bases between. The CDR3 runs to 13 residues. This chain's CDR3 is CASSPGVGTEAFF. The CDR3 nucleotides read TGTGCCAGTAGTCCAGGGGTCGGGACTGAAGCTTTCTTT.

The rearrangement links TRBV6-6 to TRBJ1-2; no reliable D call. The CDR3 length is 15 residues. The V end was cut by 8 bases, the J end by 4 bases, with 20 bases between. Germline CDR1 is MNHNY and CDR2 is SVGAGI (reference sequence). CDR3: CASSRDSPTLYGYTF. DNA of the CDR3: TGTGCCAGCTCCAGAGACTCTCCGACCCTCTATGGCTACACCTTC.

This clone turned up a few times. CDR3 region: CASSLPGEKLFF. The CDR3 coding sequence is TGTGCCAGCAGTTTGCCAGGGGAGAAACTGTTTTTT. This chain links TRBV27 with TRBJ1-4; perhaps TRBD1 as D (6 bases). The CDR3 extends over 12 amino acids. Trimming took 3 bases from V and 11 from J, leaving 10 bases between them. In germline, CDR1 is MNHEY, CDR2 SMNVEV (reference sequence). The variable domain in full, with the rest retrieved from reference TRBV27 and TRBJ1-4, is EAQVTQNPRYLITVTGKKLTVTCSQNMNHEYMSWYRQDPGLGLRQIYYSMNVEVTDKGDVPEGYKVSRKEKRNFPLILESPSPNQTSLYFCASSLPGEKLFFGSGTQLSVL.

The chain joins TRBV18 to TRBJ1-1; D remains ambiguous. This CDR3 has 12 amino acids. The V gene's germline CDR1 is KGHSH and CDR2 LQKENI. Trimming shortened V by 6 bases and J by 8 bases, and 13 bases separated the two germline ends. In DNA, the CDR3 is TGTGCCAGCTCTCAAGCCGGCGGGGAAGCTTTCTTT. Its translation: CASSQAGGEAFF. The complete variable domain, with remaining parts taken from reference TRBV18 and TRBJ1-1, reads NAGVMQNPRHLVRRRGQEARLRCSPMKGHSHVYWYRQLPEEGLKFMVYLQKENIIDESGMPKERFSAEFPKEGPSILRIQQVVRGDSAAYFCASSQAGGEAFFGQGTRLTVV.

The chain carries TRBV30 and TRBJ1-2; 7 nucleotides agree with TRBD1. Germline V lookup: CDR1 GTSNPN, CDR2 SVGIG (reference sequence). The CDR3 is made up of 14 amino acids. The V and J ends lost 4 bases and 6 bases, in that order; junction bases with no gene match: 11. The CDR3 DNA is TGTGCCTGGACCCCCCGGGCAGGGGGTAATGGCTACACCTTC. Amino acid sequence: CAWTPRAGGNGYTF.

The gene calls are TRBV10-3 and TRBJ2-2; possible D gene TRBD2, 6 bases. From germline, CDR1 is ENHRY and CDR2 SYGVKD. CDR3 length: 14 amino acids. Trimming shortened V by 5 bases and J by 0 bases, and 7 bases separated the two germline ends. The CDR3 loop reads CAISRDSNTGELFF. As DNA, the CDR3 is TGTGCCATCAGTCGGGACTCGAACACCGGGGAGCTGTTTTTT.

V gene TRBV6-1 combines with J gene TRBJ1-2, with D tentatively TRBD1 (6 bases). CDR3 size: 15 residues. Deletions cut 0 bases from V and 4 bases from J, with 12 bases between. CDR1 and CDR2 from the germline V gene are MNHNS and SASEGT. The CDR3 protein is CASSEAPLGAYGYTF. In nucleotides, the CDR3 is TGTGCCAGCAGTGAAGCCCCTCTGGGGGCCTATGGCTACACCTTC.

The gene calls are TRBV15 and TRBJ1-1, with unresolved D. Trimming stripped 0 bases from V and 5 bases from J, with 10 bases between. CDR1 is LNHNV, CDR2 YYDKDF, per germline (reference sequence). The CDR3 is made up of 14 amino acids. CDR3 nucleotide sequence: TGTGCCACCAGCAGAGATTCGTCGGGAACTGAAGCTTTCTTT. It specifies CATSRDSSGTEAFF. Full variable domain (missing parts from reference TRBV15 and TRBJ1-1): DAMVIQNPRYQVTQFGKPVTLSCSQTLNHNVMYWYQQKSSQAPKLLFHYYDKDFNNEADTPDNFQSRRPNTSFCFLDIRSPGLGDTAMYLCATSRDSSGTEAFFGQGTRLTVV.

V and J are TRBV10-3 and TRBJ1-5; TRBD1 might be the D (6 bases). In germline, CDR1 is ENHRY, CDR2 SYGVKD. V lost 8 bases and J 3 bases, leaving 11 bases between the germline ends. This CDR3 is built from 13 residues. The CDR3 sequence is CAIGGSTNQPQHF. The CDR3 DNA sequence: TGTGCCATCGGGGGCAGCACCAATCAGCCCCAGCATTTT.

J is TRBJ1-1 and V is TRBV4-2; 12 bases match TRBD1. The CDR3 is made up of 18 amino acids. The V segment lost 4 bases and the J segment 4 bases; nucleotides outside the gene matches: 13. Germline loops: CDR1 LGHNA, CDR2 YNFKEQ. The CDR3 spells CASSPGSVVGQGATEAFF. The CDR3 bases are TGTGCCAGCAGCCCGGGCAGCGTCGTGGGACAGGGGGCCACTGAAGCTTTCTTT.

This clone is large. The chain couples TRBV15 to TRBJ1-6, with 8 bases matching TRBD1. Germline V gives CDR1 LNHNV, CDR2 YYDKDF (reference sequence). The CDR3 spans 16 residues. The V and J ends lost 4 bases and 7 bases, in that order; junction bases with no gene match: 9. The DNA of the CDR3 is TGTGCCACCAGCACTATCCGGACAGGGAGGAATTCACCCCTCCACTTT. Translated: CATSTIRTGRNSPLHF.

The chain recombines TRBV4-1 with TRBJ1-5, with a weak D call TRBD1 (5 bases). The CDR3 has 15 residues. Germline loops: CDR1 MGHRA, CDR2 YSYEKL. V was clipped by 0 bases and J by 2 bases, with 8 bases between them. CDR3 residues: CASSQEGGGNQPQHF. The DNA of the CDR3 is TGCGCCAGCAGCCAAGAAGGAGGGGGCAATCAGCCCCAGCATTTT.

CDR3 in amino acids: CASSPGGVGNQPQHF. The CDR3 nucleotides are TGCGCCAGCAGCCCAGGGGGCGTTGGCAATCAGCCCCAGCATTTT. V and J are TRBV4-1 and TRBJ1-5, with TRBD1 matching over 8 bases. The CDR3 runs to 15 residues. Losses at the gene ends were 4 bases for V and 2 bases for J; bases not matched to a gene: 4. The germline V gene encodes CDR1 MGHRA and CDR2 YSYEKL.

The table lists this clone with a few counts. CDR3: CAWSRAGTGAPTRSGYTF. For the CDR3, the DNA is TGTGCCTGGAGTAGAGCCGGGACAGGGGCCCCCACGAGGAGTGGCTACACCTTC. The V gene is TRBV30, the J gene TRBJ1-2, with 10 bases aligning to TRBD1. The CDR3 loop spans 18 amino acids. The V and J ends lost 2 bases and 7 bases, in that order; junction bases with no gene match: 19. Germline V gives CDR1 GTSNPN, CDR2 SVGIG (reference sequence).

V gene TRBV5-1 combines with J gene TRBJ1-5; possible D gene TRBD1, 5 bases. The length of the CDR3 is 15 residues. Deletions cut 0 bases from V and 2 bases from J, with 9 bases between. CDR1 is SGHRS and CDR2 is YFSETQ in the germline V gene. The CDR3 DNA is TGCGCCAGCAGCTTGGTTCCGGGGGGCAATCAGCCCCAGCATTTT. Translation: CASSLVPGGNQPQHF.

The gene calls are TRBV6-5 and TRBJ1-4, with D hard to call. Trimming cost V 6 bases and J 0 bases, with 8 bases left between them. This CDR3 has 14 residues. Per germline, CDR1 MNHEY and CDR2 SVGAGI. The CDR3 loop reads CASRDSATNEKLFF. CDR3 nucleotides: TGTGCCAGCAGGGACTCAGCAACTAATGAAAAACTGTTTTTT.